Presented here are 25 T cell receptor beta chains from one specimen sequenced in a study of T cells in Graves' hyperthyroidism and ophthalmopathy. Regions amplified from RNA transcripts were the TCR beta CDR3 regions. The HTBI primer set was used in a first-round RT-PCR of the TCR CDR3. One entry per CDR3 protein results from TCRdb running MiXCR on the multiplex PCR reads. The sample gives around 350,000 distinct CDR3 sequences, about 18% of which show up once; around 3.4% is in the top ten. Sample: blood. The receptors stem from a woman younger than 30 with Graves' hyperthyroidism.

This clonotype was recorded a few times. The chain links TRBV4-1 to TRBJ2-5, with TRBD2 matching over 10 bases. Germline-derived CDR1 and CDR2 are MGHRA and YSYEKL. Germline trimming cut 0 bases from V and 4 bases from J; bases unmatched to any gene: 8. The length of the CDR3 is 17 residues. The CDR3 nucleotides read TGCGCCAGCAGCCAAGAACAAGGAGCGGGGGGGTTAGAGACCCAGTACTTC. Residues: CASSQEQGAGGLETQYF.

This clonotype was seen a handful of times. This rearrangement joins TRBV6-1 to TRBJ1-6; 8 bases are shared with TRBD1. Per germline, CDR1 MNHNS and CDR2 SASEGT. The ends lost 6 bases at V and 9 bases at J; junction bases unmatched: 13. The CDR3 is 16 residues long. The CDR3 loop is CASRPTGALLGSPLHF. The CDR3 DNA sequence: TGTGCCAGCAGACCGACAGGGGCATTGTTGGGTTCACCCCTCCACTTT.

The table lists this clonotype with many counts. The chain employs TRBV12-3 or TRBV12-4 and TRBJ1-1; TRBD1 might be the D (5 bases). Between the trimmed V and J ends, which lost 7 bases and 4 bases, there was a span of 13 bases. The CDR3 length is 13 residues. DNA for the CDR3: TGTGCCAGCATCCTCGGTGGGGGCACTGAAGCTTTCTTT. It specifies CASILGGGTEAFF.

This clonotype was counted at least ten times. The chain has TRBV6-1 and TRBJ1-6; D ambiguous. V was pared by 3 bases and J by 0 bases, with 6 bases between. Germline V gene data show CDR1 as MNHNS and CDR2 as SASEGT. This CDR3 contains 15 residues. This CDR3 is CASSEESSYNSPLHF. The CDR3 DNA reads TGTGCCAGCAGTGAGGAAAGCTCCTATAATTCACCCCTCCACTTT.

This clonotype was observed at least ten times. The chain has TRBV24-1 and TRBJ1-5; D not resolved. Germline lookup yields CDR1 KGHDR and CDR2 SFDVKD. The V end lost 4 bases, the J end lost 5 bases, and 5 bases lay between the germline ends. The CDR3 totals 12 residues. CDR3 in amino acids: CATSDQDQPQHF. The CDR3 nucleotides read TGTGCCACCAGTGACCAAGATCAGCCCCAGCATTTT.

J is TRBJ2-7 and V is TRBV20-1, with 10 bases fitting TRBD2. Unmatched junction bases numbered 3, after V lost 3 bases and J lost 7 bases. Germline V gene data show CDR1 as DFQATT and CDR2 as SNEGSKA (reference sequence). The CDR3 extends over 12 amino acids. The CDR3 DNA reads as TGCAGTGCTAGGAGCGGGGGGGGTGAGCAGTACTTC. This sequence encodes CSARSGGGEQYF.

The chain carries TRBV2 and TRBJ1-1; tentative D call: TRBD1 (6 bases). This CDR3 is built from 14 residues. CDR1 is SNHLY and CDR2 is FYNNEI in the germline V gene. Trimming stripped 7 bases from V and 5 bases from J, with 17 bases between. The CDR3 loop is CASNSDGGRTEAFF. The CDR3 bases are TGTGCCAGCAATAGCGACGGGGGCCGGACTGAAGCTTTCTTT.

This clonotype was seen repeatedly, ten times or more. This chain uses TRBV4-1 with TRBJ2-7, with no clear D. The CDR3 is 13 residues long. Trimming removed 0 bases from V and 4 bases from J, with 7 bases in between. Germline CDR1 is MGHRA and CDR2 is YSYEKL. The CDR3 sequence is CASSQDPIYEQYF. CDR3 in DNA: TGCGCCAGCAGCCAAGATCCCATATACGAGCAGTACTTC.

This clonotype was detected ten times or more. The chain carries TRBV9 and TRBJ1-1; D is uncertain. The germline V and J ends were trimmed by 0 bases and 0 bases, with 9 bases remaining between them. The CDR3 is 15 amino acids. The germline CDR1 and CDR2 sequences are SGDLS and YYNGEE. CDR3 loop: CASSVDLRMNTEAFF. CDR3 DNA sequence: TGTGCCAGCAGCGTAGACTTACGGATGAACACTGAAGCTTTCTTT.

This chain links TRBV19 with TRBJ1-2; 7 bases map to TRBD1. The CDR3 runs to 14 residues. Per the germline V gene, CDR1 is LNHDA and CDR2 is SQIVND (reference sequence). J was trimmed by 9 bases and V by 6 bases; bases with no gene match: 13. CDR3 protein: CASSLLRDSIRYTF. The CDR3 nucleotides read TGTGCCAGTAGCCTACTCCGGGACAGTATTCGCTACACCTTC.

This clonotype was counted many times. The gene calls are TRBV28 and TRBJ1-1; D not certain. The V end lost 5 bases, the J end lost 6 bases, and 16 bases lay between the germline ends. Germline V gene lookup returns CDR1 MDHEN and CDR2 SYDVKM. There are 14 residues in the CDR3. The CDR3 DNA sequence: TGTGCCAGCAGTCTAACCATTTCGACCCCTGAAGCTTTCTTT. It is translated as CASSLTISTPEAFF.

This clonotype was counted many times. The chain joins TRBV27 to TRBJ2-7; the D is unclear. The V gene's germline CDR1 is MNHEY and CDR2 SMNVEV (reference sequence). This CDR3 comprises 14 residues. The V and J ends lost 6 bases and 5 bases respectively, with 17 bases between them. CDR3 amino acids: CASSLDPGGDEQYF. In nucleotides, the CDR3 is TGTGCCAGCAGCTTAGACCCCGGTGGGGACGAGCAGTACTTC.

In this sample, this clonotype turned up many times. The chain is built from TRBV10-3 and TRBJ2-7; a weak D match, TRBD2 (5 bases). The germline V and J ends were trimmed by 4 bases and 3 bases, with 25 bases remaining between them. Germline-derived CDR1 and CDR2 are ENHRY and SYGVKD. The CDR3 runs 18 residues. CDR3 loop: CAISAGSVEGIGLYEQYF. The DNA for the CDR3 is TGTGCCATCAGTGCGGGGTCGGTTGAGGGAATCGGGCTCTACGAGCAGTACTTC.

Many counts were recorded for this clonotype. The chain employs TRBV6-1 and TRBJ1-1; 7 nucleotides align to TRBD1. Germline V gene lookup returns CDR1 MNHNS and CDR2 SASEGT. Trimming at V came to 6 bases and at J to 1 base, leaving 2 bases not matched to a gene. The length of the CDR3 is 13 residues. This chain's CDR3 is CASRGQKNTEAFF. In DNA form, the CDR3 reads TGTGCCAGCAGGGGACAGAAGAACACTGAAGCTTTCTTT.

This clonotype has a count of ten or more. This chain connects TRBV12-3 or TRBV12-4 to TRBJ2-7; weak D call: TRBD2 (6 bases). V lost 3 bases and J lost 3, with 9 bases in between. The CDR3 extends over 13 amino acids. The chain's CDR3 is CASSFRRDYEQYF. The CDR3 DNA reads as TGTGCCAGCAGTTTCAGGCGGGACTACGAGCAGTACTTC.

This clonotype was recorded at least ten times. This chain joins TRBV30 and TRBJ1-1; 8 nucleotides align to TRBD1. Germline assignment: CDR1 GTSNPN and CDR2 SVGIG (reference sequence). The J segment lost 4 bases and the V segment lost 1 base, leaving 5 bases of the junction unmatched. The CDR3 contains 14 residues. Here the CDR3 DNA reads TGTGCCTGGAGTGGGGACAGGCGTTCCACTGAAGCTTTCTTT. Translation: CAWSGDRRSTEAFF.

This clonotype was observed at least ten times. The V call is TRBV28, the J call TRBJ2-5; TRBD2 matches 12 bases. This CDR3 has 17 residues. V shed 6 bases, J shed 2 bases, and the junction held 10 bases outside the gene matches. Germline CDR1 MDHEN, CDR2 SYDVKM. DNA for the CDR3: TGTGCCAGCAGCCTACTAGCGGGGGGAAGCAGACAAGAGACCCAGTACTTC. As protein: CASSLLAGGSRQETQYF. Filled out from reference TRBV28 and TRBJ2-5, the complete variable domain reads DVKVTQSSRYLVKRTGEKVFLECVQDMDHENMFWYRQDPGLGLRLIYFSYDVKMKEKGDIPEGYSVSREKKERFSLILESASTNQTSMYLCASSLLAGGSRQETQYFGPGTRLLVL.

This clonotype was seen at least ten times. This rearrangement joins TRBV27 to TRBJ2-7, with D possibly matching TRBD1 (5 bases). The CDR3 sequence is 13 residues long. V lost 5 bases, J lost 0 bases, and 8 bases lay in between. The germline V gene has CDR1 MNHEY and CDR2 SMNVEV (reference sequence). CDR3 DNA sequence: TGTGCCAGCAGTACGGACAACTCCTACGAGCAGTACTTC. Protein sequence: CASSTDNSYEQYF.

This clonotype occurred many times. J is TRBJ2-7 and V is TRBV18, with D perhaps TRBD1 (5 bases). Germline CDR1 and CDR2: KGHSH and LQKENI. The CDR3 sequence is 14 residues long. The V gene lost 3 bases and the J gene lost 4 bases, with 13 bases spanning the gap. The CDR3 sequence: CASSPQGRVYEQYF. Here the CDR3 DNA reads TGTGCCAGCTCACCGCAGGGAAGGGTGTACGAGCAGTACTTC.

This clonotype was seen just once. This rearrangement joins TRBV10-2 to TRBJ1-1, with 8 bases that match TRBD1. In germline, CDR1 is WSHSY, CDR2 SAAADI. This CDR3 spans 12 amino acids. V gave up 7 bases and J gave up 5 bases; unmatched junction bases: 3. The CDR3: CASNTGGTEAFF. The CDR3 coding sequence is TGCGCCAGCAATACAGGGGGGACTGAAGCTTTCTTT.

In this sample, this clonotype turned up many times. CDR3 loop: CAWSGTYSNQPQHF. CDR3 bases: TGTGCCTGGAGCGGGACCTATAGCAATCAGCCCCAGCATTTT. The V and J genes are TRBV30 and TRBJ1-5, with D possibly TRBD1 on 5 matching bases. Germline CDR1 GTSNPN, CDR2 SVGIG (reference sequence). The CDR3 is made up of 14 amino acids. The V end was cut by 3 bases, the J end by 0 bases, with 9 bases between.

This clonotype has ten or more counts. The J gene is TRBJ1-2, the V gene TRBV25-1, with D unresolved. Trimming cost V 3 bases and J 7 bases, with 12 bases left between them. The germline V gene has CDR1 MGHDK and CDR2 SYGVNS. The CDR3 sequence is 13 residues long. The CDR3 region is CASSEHGEGGYTF. In DNA, the CDR3 is TGTGCCAGCAGTGAGCACGGAGAAGGTGGCTACACCTTC.

This clonotype was recorded at least ten times. This chain uses TRBV20-1 with TRBJ2-7; TRBD1 agrees at 7 bases. Germline V lookup: CDR1 DFQATT, CDR2 SNEGSKA (reference sequence). V lost 6 bases, J lost 5 bases, and 10 bases stayed unmatched. The CDR3 length is 13 residues. The CDR3, as DNA: TGCAGTGCCCCGACAGGGCTAAGGGACGAGCAGTACTTC. Amino acids: CSAPTGLRDEQYF.

This clonotype showed up many times. The CDR3 reads CSARDSPGQGNQPQHF. For the CDR3, the DNA is TGCAGTGCTAGGGATTCTCCGGGACAGGGTAATCAGCCCCAGCATTTT. This chain uses TRBV20-1 with TRBJ1-5, with 9 positions matching TRBD1. J was trimmed by 4 bases and V by 3 bases; bases with no gene match: 10. Germline-derived CDR1 and CDR2 are DFQATT and SNEGSKA (reference sequence). The CDR3 length is 16 residues.

This clonotype was seen many times. The chain recombines TRBV2 with TRBJ2-5; 7 bases fit TRBD1. The V and J ends lost 6 bases and 5 bases, in that order; junction bases with no gene match: 12. Germline lookup yields CDR1 SNHLY and CDR2 FYNNEI. The CDR3 runs 15 residues. CDR3 in amino acids: CASSEDRTGAETQYF. The CDR3 DNA is TGTGCCAGCAGCGAGGACAGGACTGGAGCGGAGACCCAGTACTTC.